This TCR beta chain was retrieved from a study of shared clonotypes between healthy human individuals. Terminally differentiated effector memory CD45RA+ cells were excluded from the naive CD8 cells, which were CD45RO-negative and positively selected for CCR7. Trimming took 5 bases from V and 7 from J; bases not matched to a gene: 6. CDR1 and CDR2 (germline): PRHDT, FYEKMQ (reference sequence). The CDR3 spans 14 residues. This clone was recorded only once. Here immunoSEQ multiplex PCR was the method, and the copy in TCRdb shows in-frame clones only, minus some. Here the sample spans under 700,000 clones, 90% to 95% being singletons.

The chain links TRBV13 to TRBJ1-5; 9 bases agree with TRBD1. Sequenced material: naive CD8+ T cells sorted from blood. The receptor was isolated from a woman aged 25 to 45 in good health. CDR3 nucleotide sequence: TGTGCCAGCAGCCCTGGGACAGGGAGACAGCCCCAGCATTTT. It specifies CASSPGTGRQPQHF.